Shown below are 5 T cell receptor beta chains from a single sample sequenced in a study of sequential checkpoint blockade in melanoma. The sample's treatment: randomized to nivolumab then ipilimumab (arm A) or the reverse (arm B). Clones were sequenced by immunoSEQ multiplex PCR, and TCRdb holds only the in-frame ones, with some missing. The sample contains roughly 16,000 clones, approximately 80% of which appear only once. Sequenced here: CD8+ T cells sorted from blood (inferred from file names), sampled from a patient given nivolumab and ipilimumab in sequence. The receptors derive from a human donor with melanoma.

The chain has TRBV5-1 and TRBJ1-2; TRBD1 matches 10 bases. CDR3 size: 14 residues. The V gene end was trimmed by 4 bases and the J gene end by 7 bases; junction bases not matched to a gene: 7. Germline CDR1 and CDR2: SGHRS and YFSETQ. CDR3 residues: CASSGPGQGPGYTF. The DNA of the CDR3 is TGCGCCAGCAGCGGGCCGGGACAGGGGCCTGGCTACACCTTC. The entire variable domain, with the rest obtained from reference TRBV5-1 and TRBJ1-2, is as follows: KAGVTQTPRYLIKTRGQQVTLSCSPISGHRSVSWYQQTPGQGLQFLFEYFSETQRNKGNFPGRFSGRQFSNSRSEMNVSTLELGDSALYLCASSGPGQGPGYTFGSGTRLTVV.

J is TRBJ1-2 and V is TRBV15; 8 nucleotides line up with TRBD1. The germline V gene encodes CDR1 LNHNV and CDR2 YYDKDF (reference sequence). The CDR3 loop spans 15 amino acids. V was clipped by 0 bases and J by 4 bases; unmatched bases: 4. The CDR3 DNA follows: TGTGCCACCAGCAGAGATCAGGGGGCGGGCTATGGCTACACCTTC. Amino acid sequence: CATSRDQGAGYGYTF. The full variable domain, in which reference TRBV15 and TRBJ1-2 provide the parts outside the CDR3, is DAMVIQNPRYQVTQFGKPVTLSCSQTLNHNVMYWYQQKSSQAPKLLFHYYDKDFNNEADTPDNFQSRRPNTSFCFLDIRSPGLGDTAMYLCATSRDQGAGYGYTFGSGTRLTVV.

V usage is TRBV27 and J usage is TRBJ2-7, with 9 bases matching TRBD1. Germline values: CDR1 MNHEY, CDR2 SMNVEV (reference sequence). V shed 2 bases and J 2 bases; nucleotides not matched to a gene: 4. The CDR3 is 15 amino acids. CDR3 nucleotide sequence: TGTGCCAGCAGTTTAGGGACAGGGTACCCCTACGAGCAGTACTTC. This translates into CASSLGTGYPYEQYF.

The chain employs TRBV7-9 and TRBJ1-4, with TRBD1 identical over 7 bases. This CDR3 is 16 amino acids long. Trimming took 5 bases from V and 8 from J; bases not matched to a gene: 14. Per the germline V gene, CDR1 is SEHNR and CDR2 is FQNEAQ (reference sequence). The CDR3 region is CASSLELARGTEKLFF. The CDR3 coding sequence is TGTGCCAGCAGCCTAGAATTGGCCAGGGGGACAGAAAAACTGTTTTTT.

The chain recombines TRBV4-3 with TRBJ1-1; D ambiguous. The CDR3 extends over 16 amino acids. V gave up 0 bases and J gave up 1 base, with 12 bases separating them. Germline loops: CDR1 LGHNA, CDR2 YSLEER. The CDR3 protein is CASSQDEILTNTEAFF. CDR3 in DNA: TGCGCCAGCAGCCAAGATGAGATTTTAACGAACACTGAAGCTTTCTTT.